The clone carrying this T cell receptor (beta chain) was seen a few times. What it recognizes is unknown. The data originate from a study of cytomegalovirus exposure and HLA in healthy donors. With 60 Vbeta and 13 Jbeta primers, the PCR was carried out. As processed by the authors: Later, 75 million to 100 million unique TCR beta chains were counted in an analysis, and roughly 11 million of them were shared. Only in-frame clones appear in the TCRdb table, and some are missing; sequencing was by immunoSEQ multiplex PCR. The DNA gave D and trimming, while V, J and clone size come from that table. The data show about 65,000 clones, with 62% seen just once and approximately 3% held by the top ten. The CDR3 consists of 15 residues. Trimming cost V 3 bases and J 6 bases, with 16 bases left between them. Germline CDR1 reads LNHNV; CDR2 reads YYDKDF (reference sequence). Notes on the study in general: Exclusion applied to some V segments, including TRBV6-2 and TRBV6-3, as they were indistinguishable. A list of 150 to 200 TCR beta chains associated with cytomegalovirus was given.

The sequence was obtained from a man aged 25-45 years in good health and CMV-seronegative. The chain uses TRBV15 and TRBJ2-3; tentative D call: TRBD1 (6 bases). The material sequenced was PBMCs. CDR3 in DNA: TGTGCCACCAGCAGGTCCCTGGACAGTTCTGATACGCAGTATTTT. It encodes CATSRSLDSSDTQYF.